This TCR beta chain derives from a study of human T cells and chemical hapten exposure. Time point denoted: pre-sensitization, week 0. Regarding treatment: therapeutic diphenylcyclopropenone sensitization with weekly scalp DPC. TCRdb re-analysed the RACE reads in MiXCR, keeping a single row per CDR3 protein. Of more than 300,000 distinct CDR3 sequences detected, 5% to 6.5% appear once; the ten largest clones hold over 7%. Trimming took off 7 bases at V and 10 bases at J, with 19 bases between the two ends. The CDR3 is 13 amino acids. Study conclusions and caveats: Expanded TCRs were compared with controls, and the expanded TCRs formed significantly more large CDR3 similarity clusters. TCRs above 1 in 1000 frequency did not change with DPC sensitization.

Ten or more counts support this clonotype. What it recognizes is unknown. The TCR sequence derives from a woman between 18 and 30 years old with alopecia areata. Some clones in this sample may be carry-over from other donors' samples. This material consisted of whole blood, taken in connection with sensitization to the hapten diphenylcyclopropenone (DPC). The chain joins TRBV12-3 or TRBV12-4 to TRBJ1-2, with no clear D. Written as DNA, the CDR3 is TGTGCCAGCACCCTAAGGAGGGAGGGCCACTACACCTTC. Its protein product is CASTLRREGHYTF.